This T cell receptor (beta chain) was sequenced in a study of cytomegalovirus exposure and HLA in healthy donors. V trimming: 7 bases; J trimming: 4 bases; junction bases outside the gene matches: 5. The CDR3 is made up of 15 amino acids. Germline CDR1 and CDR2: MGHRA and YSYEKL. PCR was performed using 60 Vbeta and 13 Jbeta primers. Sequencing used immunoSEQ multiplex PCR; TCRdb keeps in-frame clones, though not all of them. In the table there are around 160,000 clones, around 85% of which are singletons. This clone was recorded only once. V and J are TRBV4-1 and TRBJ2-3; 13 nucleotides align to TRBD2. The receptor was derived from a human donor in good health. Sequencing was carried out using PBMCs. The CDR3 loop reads CASTQTSGGSDTQYF. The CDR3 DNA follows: TGCGCCAGCACCCAGACTAGCGGGGGGTCAGATACGCAGTATTTT.